This T cell receptor (beta chain) was documented in a study of STAT5B mutations in CD4+ large granular lymphocyte leukemia. The method was immunoSEQ multiplex PCR; TCRdb's version includes in-frame clones alone and lacks a portion of them. Among roughly 38,000 clones listed, more than 70% were seen once. This CDR3 is 15 amino acids long. Trimming left V 5 bases short and J 2 bases short, with 12 bases between. Germline assignment: CDR1 KGHSH and CDR2 LQKENI. This clone was counted between two and nine times. This chain links TRBV18 with TRBJ1-4, with a possible D match to TRBD1 (5 bases). The sequencing input was CD4+ T cells from blood buffy coats. The receptor was derived from a human donor in good health. CDR3 nucleotide sequence: TGTGCCAGCTCATCCAGGGTCGCGACTAATGAAAAACTGTTTTTT. It is translated as CASSSRVATNEKLFF.